This T cell receptor (beta chain) derives from a study of long-term antiretroviral therapy in people with HIV. General study findings and limits: CDR3 length ranges were narrower in HIV repertoires than in controls.

Version v3.0 of the immunoSEQ assay ran at survey level. Sequencing set out to capture about 40,000-55,000 T-cell genomes per sample. Data came from immunoSEQ multiplex PCR; TCRdb stores just in-frame clones and leaves some out. The sample yields 35,000 to 50,000 clones, 86% seen once. The CDR3 has 15 residues. The germline gives CDR1 MNHNS, CDR2 SASEGT. V trimming: 1 base; J trimming: 3 bases; junction bases outside the gene matches: 1. In the case of this clone: Its antigen is as yet unknown.

Sample: unsorted PBMCs, taken 0.1 years before starting antiretroviral therapy. The rearrangement joins TRBV6-1 to TRBJ2-7; 12 bases match TRBD2. The sequence came from a woman aged 45 to 65 with HIV. The CDR3 nucleotides read TGTGCCAGCAGTGAAGAACTAGCGGGGGGCTACGAGCAGTACTTC. This gives the protein CASSEELAGGYEQYF.